In its sample, the clone carrying this TCR beta chain was seen many times. Its antigen is unknown. The trim removed 1 base at V and 6 bases at J, leaving 3 bases unmatched. The CDR3 is made up of 13 amino acids. In TCRdb, the RT-PCR reads were re-called with MiXCR into one record per CDR3 protein. The sample lists about 530,000 distinct CDR3 sequences; 13% were seen once. The sample comes from a study of response to subunit inactivated influenza vaccine. Overall study results and limits: Few additional T cells are recruited per seasonal influenza vaccination, authors suggested.

The TCR sequence derives from a middle-aged man who received an inactivated influenza vaccine. The sequencing used PBMCs from blood, collected 45 days after vaccination. The rearrangement links TRBV12-3 or TRBV12-4 to TRBJ2-7; 7 nucleotides match TRBD1. CDR3 sequence reads: CASSLVTGVEQYF. The CDR3 DNA follows: TGTGCCAGCAGTTTAGTAACAGGGGTCGAGCAGTACTTC.